The TCR beta chain described here comes from a study of patients and donors after allogeneic stem cell transplantation. This clonotype was recorded a few times. Deletions cut 3 bases from V and 7 bases from J, with 9 bases between. This CDR3 has 12 amino acids. Germline V CDR1 and CDR2: SGHTA, FQGTGA. TCRdb passed the RT-PCR reads through MiXCR, listing each CDR3 protein once. The sample has tens of thousands of distinct CDR3 sequences, around 27% seen once. This chain connects TRBV7-3 to TRBJ1-2; D possibly corresponds to TRBD1 (6 bases). The clonotype was recovered from a human donor who was either an allogeneic HSCT recipient or a stem cell or donor lymphocyte infusion donor (not recorded which). It is not recorded whose cells these are; they may come from a transplant donor. The sample comprised blood, either unsorted or a sorted T cell fraction (not recorded which). CDR3 protein: CASSLGAGGYTF. DNA of the CDR3: TGTGCCAGCAGCTTGGGGGCGGGTGGCTACACCTTC. Full variable domain (missing parts from reference TRBV7-3 and TRBJ1-2): GAGVSQTPSNKVTEKGKYVELRCDPISGHTALYWYRQSLGQGPEFLIYFQGTGAADDSGLPNDRFFAVRPEGSVSTLKIQRTERGDSAVYLCASSLGAGGYTFGSGTRLTVV.